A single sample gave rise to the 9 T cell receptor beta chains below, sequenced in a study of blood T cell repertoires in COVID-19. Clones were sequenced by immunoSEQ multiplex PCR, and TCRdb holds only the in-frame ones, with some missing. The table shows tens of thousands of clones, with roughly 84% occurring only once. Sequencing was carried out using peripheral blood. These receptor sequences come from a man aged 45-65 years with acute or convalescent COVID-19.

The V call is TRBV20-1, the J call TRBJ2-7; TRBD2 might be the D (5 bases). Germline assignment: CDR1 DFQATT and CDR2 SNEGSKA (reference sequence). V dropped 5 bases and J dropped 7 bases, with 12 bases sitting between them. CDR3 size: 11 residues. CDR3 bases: TGCAGTGCTGGGCCCGGCGGGGAGCAGTACTTC. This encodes CSAGPGGEQYF.

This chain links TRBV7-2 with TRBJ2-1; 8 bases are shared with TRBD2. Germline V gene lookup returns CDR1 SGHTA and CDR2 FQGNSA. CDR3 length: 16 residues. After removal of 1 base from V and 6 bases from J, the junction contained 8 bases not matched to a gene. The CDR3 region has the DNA TGTGCCAGCAGCTTAGTAACGAGCGGGGGAACCAATGAGCAGTTCTTC. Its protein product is CASSLVTSGGTNEQFF.

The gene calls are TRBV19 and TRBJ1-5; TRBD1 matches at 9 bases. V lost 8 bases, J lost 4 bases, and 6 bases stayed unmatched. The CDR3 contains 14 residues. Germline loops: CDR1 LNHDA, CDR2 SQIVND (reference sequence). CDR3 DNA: TGTGCCAGTGCCGGGACAGGGAAAAATCAGCCCCAGCATTTT. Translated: CASAGTGKNQPQHF.

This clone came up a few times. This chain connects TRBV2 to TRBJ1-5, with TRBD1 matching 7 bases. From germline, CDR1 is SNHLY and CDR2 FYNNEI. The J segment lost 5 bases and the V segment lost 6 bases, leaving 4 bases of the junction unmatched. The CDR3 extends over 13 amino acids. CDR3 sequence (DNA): TGTGCCAGCAGGGGGGACAGACATCAGCCCCAGCATTTT. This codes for CASRGDRHQPQHF.

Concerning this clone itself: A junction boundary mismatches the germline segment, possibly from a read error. CDR3 protein: CASSHGQGWVF. The CDR3 DNA reads as TGTGCCAGCAGCCACGGACAGGGTTGGGTTTTT. The genes are TRBV3-1 (or the pseudogene TRBV3-2) and TRBJ1-4, with 8 nucleotides matching TRBD1. The CDR3 loop spans 11 amino acids. Germline CDR1 is LGHDT and CDR2 is YNNKEL (reference sequence).

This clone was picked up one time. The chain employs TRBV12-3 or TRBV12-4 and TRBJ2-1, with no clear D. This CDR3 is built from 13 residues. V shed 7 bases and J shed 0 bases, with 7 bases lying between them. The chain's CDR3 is CASTPSSYNEQFF. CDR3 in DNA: TGTGCCAGCACCCCCAGCTCCTACAATGAGCAGTTCTTC.

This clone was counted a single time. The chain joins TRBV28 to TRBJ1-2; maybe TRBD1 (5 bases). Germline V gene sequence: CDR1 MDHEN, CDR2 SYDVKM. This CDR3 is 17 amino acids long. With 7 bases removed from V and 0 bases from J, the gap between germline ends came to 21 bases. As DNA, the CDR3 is TGTGCCAGCACCCCCTCGGGGGGAATCTCTTCTAACTATGGCTACACCTTC. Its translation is CASTPSGGISSNYGYTF.

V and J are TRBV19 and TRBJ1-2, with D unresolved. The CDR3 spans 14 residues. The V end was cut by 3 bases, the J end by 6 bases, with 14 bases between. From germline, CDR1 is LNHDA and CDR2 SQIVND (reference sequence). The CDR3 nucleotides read TGTGCCAGTAGTATCGACACCCCAAGGAATGGCTACACCTTC. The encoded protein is CASSIDTPRNGYTF.

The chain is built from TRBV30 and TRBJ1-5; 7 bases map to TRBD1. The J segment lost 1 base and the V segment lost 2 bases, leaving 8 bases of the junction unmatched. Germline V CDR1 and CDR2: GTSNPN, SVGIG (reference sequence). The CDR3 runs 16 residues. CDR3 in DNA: TGTGCCTGGAGTCGCGGAGGGGGCGCGAGCAATCAGCCCCAGCATTTT. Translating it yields CAWSRGGGASNQPQHF.